A selection of T cell receptor beta chains follows, all from one sample in a study of blood T cell repertoires in COVID-19. Repertoires were generated with immunoSEQ multiplex PCR, while TCRdb's copy carries only in-frame clones and drops some. The sample lists about 380,000 clones; 89% were seen once. Sequenced input: peripheral blood. These receptors came from a man in his forties with acute or convalescent COVID-19. CDR3s include the opening cysteine and the closing phenylalanine or tryptophan. A D gene is named only where the DNA matches it firmly.

J	D	V	CDR3
TRBJ2-7	.	TRBV30	CACNRGVSSYEQYF
TRBJ1-1	.	TRBV27	CASWGGAEAFF
TRBJ2-7	.	TRBV19	CASSIAPRGSSTVQYF
TRBJ2-7	.	TRBV4-1	CASSQVSGPYEQYF
TRBJ1-3	TRBD1	TRBV19	CASLRGQDRPVPIYF
TRBJ1-6	.	TRBV28	CASSLSVLGAISPLHF
TRBJ2-5	TRBD1	TRBV19	CASSGQGETQYF
TRBJ1-2	.	TRBV9	CASSSYGYTF
TRBJ1-5	.	TRBV29-1	CSYRGQNSNQPQHF
TRBJ2-1	.	TRBV12-3/TRBV12-4	CASALGGYNEQFF
TRBJ1-1	TRBD1	TRBV28	CASSLYGTGVNTEAFF
TRBJ1-2	.	TRBV6-5	CASRVGGATYGYTF
TRBJ1-6	.	TRBV6-6	CASSYGIMKGDSPLHF
TRBJ2-3	.	TRBV6-2/TRBV6-3	CASSSRLANTDTQYF
TRBJ2-4	TRBD1	TRBV14	CASSQGQGNVDIQYF
TRBJ2-5	TRBD2	TRBV24-1	CATSRGGQETQYF
TRBJ1-6	.	TRBV4-3	CASSQDLARANSPLHF
TRBJ2-7	TRBD1	TRBV18	CASSPTTGGYEQYF
TRBJ2-3	TRBD2	TRBV3-1/TRBV3-2	CASSLGTSLDTQYF
TRBJ1-1	.	TRBV2	CASSANRGDTEAFF
TRBJ1-2	TRBD1	TRBV4-2	CASSQETGFGYGYTF
TRBJ2-7	TRBD1	TRBV19	CASSTGTGFYEQYF
TRBJ1-5	TRBD1	TRBV7-2	CASSLVHRGDNQPQHF
TRBJ2-2	TRBD1	TRBV6-5	CASKRQGWDGELFF
TRBJ1-2	TRBD1	TRBV7-2	CASSPNRGDYGYTF
TRBJ1-4	TRBD1	TRBV18	CASSPRDRDGEKLFF
TRBJ2-3	TRBD2	TRBV2	CASGREVTSTDTQYF
TRBJ1-6	TRBD1	TRBV19	CASRPGQGNSPLHF
TRBJ1-2	.	TRBV30	CAWSLRHGYTF
TRBJ1-1	.	TRBV6-5	CASSYSRGTEAFF
TRBJ1-4	TRBD1	TRBV18	CASSLYRGPNEKLFF
TRBJ1-3	.	TRBV6-5	CASSLGALGNTIYF
TRBJ1-1	TRBD1	TRBV19	CASSMDRATEAFF
TRBJ2-1	.	TRBV5-4	CASSLMRERHNEQFF
TRBJ2-7	TRBD1	TRBV19	CASSAPGQGSPYEQYF
TRBJ1-2	.	TRBV12-3/TRBV12-4	CASSLAQGYGYTF
TRBJ1-3	.	TRBV4-1	CASSPTRGSGGNTIYF
TRBJ1-1	.	TRBV6-6	CASSQGQNTEAFF
TRBJ2-7	.	TRBV29-1	CSARRGAGEQYF
TRBJ2-3	.	TRBV9	CASSVNGAEDTQYF
TRBJ2-7	.	TRBV6-5	CASSDFYEQYF